Presented here are 30 T cell receptor beta chains from one specimen sequenced in a study of response to subunit inactivated influenza vaccine. TCRdb recomputed calls from the RT-PCR reads with MiXCR, one row per CDR3 protein. The table records 450,000 to 550,000 distinct CDR3 sequences, 25% of them present only once. The material sequenced was CD4+ T cells sorted from PBMCs, taken about 5 days after vaccination. These receptor sequences come from a man aged 45-65 years who received an inactivated influenza vaccine.

This clonotype was picked up a small number of times. This chain uses TRBV7-8 with TRBJ2-2; 7 nucleotides agree with TRBD1. The germline V gene has CDR1 SGHVS and CDR2 FQNEAQ. The CDR3 consists of 15 residues. J lost 7 bases, V lost 1 base, and 6 bases had no gene match. CDR3 residues: CASSLGEGAGGELFF. CDR3 in DNA: TGTGCCAGCAGCTTAGGAGAGGGGGCCGGCGGGGAGCTGTTTTTT.

The rearrangement joins TRBV20-1 to TRBJ1-6; D is undetermined. V lost 0 bases and J 11 bases, leaving 11 bases between the germline ends. The length of the CDR3 is 13 residues. The germline CDR1 and CDR2 sequences are DFQATT and SNEGSKA (reference sequence). DNA for the CDR3: TGCAGTGCTAGAGATGTCGCAAGGGCACCCCTCCACTTT. Its protein product is CSARDVARAPLHF.

This clonotype was seen a handful of times. The CDR3 is CASSLMGTTNEKLFF. The CDR3 coding sequence is TGTGCCAGCAGTCTCATGGGAACAACTAATGAAAAACTGTTTTTT. The chain is built from TRBV12-3 or TRBV12-4 and TRBJ1-4; D unclear. The CDR3 extends over 15 amino acids. Trimming shortened V by 5 bases and J by 0 bases, and 10 bases separated the two germline ends.

V is TRBV12-3 or TRBV12-4 and J is TRBJ2-4; maybe TRBD2 (6 bases). V was clipped by 3 bases and J by 1 base, with 10 bases between them. The CDR3 has 15 residues. CDR3 sequence: CASSFRGLAKNIQYF. DNA for the CDR3: TGTGCCAGCAGTTTCCGGGGACTGGCCAAAAACATTCAGTACTTC.

This chain uses TRBV6-2 or TRBV6-3 with TRBJ2-1; 13 bases agree with TRBD2. Trimming removed 7 bases from V and 4 bases from J; junction bases left unmatched: 10. This CDR3 contains 17 residues. Germline V gene lookup returns CDR1 MNHEY and CDR2 SVGEGT. Written as DNA, the CDR3 is TGTGCCAGCAACTCCCAACCGGGACTAGCGGGGTACAATGAGCAGTTCTTC. Translating gives CASNSQPGLAGYNEQFF.

The V gene is TRBV7-9, the J gene TRBJ2-7, with D possibly being TRBD1 or TRBD2 (5 bases each). The length of the CDR3 is 15 residues. The V gene lost 0 bases and the J gene lost 6 bases, with 15 bases spanning the gap. Germline loops: CDR1 SEHNR, CDR2 FQNEAQ (reference sequence). The DNA of the CDR3 is TGTGCCAGCAGCTTAGCGTCGGGGCTAGGGAGCGAGCAGTACTTC. Its protein product is CASSLASGLGSEQYF.

This clonotype was picked up a small number of times. V is TRBV5-6 and J is TRBJ2-6; D is uncertain. The CDR3 is made up of 15 amino acids. Deletions cut 4 bases from V and 0 bases from J, with 8 bases between. Per the germline V gene, CDR1 is SGHDT and CDR2 is YYEEEE. CDR3 sequence (DNA): TGTGCCAGCAGCCCATACACCTCTGGGGCCAACGTCCTGACTTTC. Amino acids: CASSPYTSGANVLTF.

This clonotype was observed a few times. V usage is TRBV4-3 and J usage is TRBJ2-2; no reliable D call. Germline CDR1 and CDR2: LGHNA and YSLEER. This CDR3 comprises 14 residues. V lost 0 bases and J lost 5, with 7 bases in between. The CDR3 bases are TGCGCCAGCAGCCAAGAAACGGAAACCGGGGAGCTGTTTTTT. Residues: CASSQETETGELFF.

The chain employs TRBV19 and TRBJ1-1; TRBD1 might be the D (6 bases). CDR1 is LNHDA, CDR2 SQIVND, per germline (reference sequence). Trimming left V 3 bases short and J 0 bases short, with 11 bases between. The CDR3 runs to 15 residues. The CDR3 sequence is CASSMPGHVNTEAFF. CDR3 DNA sequence: TGTGCCAGTAGTATGCCGGGACATGTGAACACTGAAGCTTTCTTT.

Concerning this clonotype itself: A read error may produce the germline difference seen at one junction end. The chain links TRBV28 to TRBJ2-7; 11 bases map to TRBD1. Germline-derived CDR1 and CDR2 are MDHEN and SYDVKM. The CDR3 spans 15 residues. Written as DNA, the CDR3 is TGTGCCAGCACTCCTGCGGGACAGGGGGTCTACGAGCATTACTTC. Translating gives CASTPAGQGVYEHYF.

This chain connects TRBV6-5 to TRBJ2-3; D uncertain. Germline CDR1 and CDR2: MNHEY and SVGAGI. V lost 4 bases, J lost 3 bases, and 14 bases lay in between. The CDR3 covers 15 residues. This CDR3 reads CASSLTGSTTDTQYF. The DNA of the CDR3 is TGTGCCAGCAGTTTAACCGGGTCCACTACAGATACGCAGTATTTT.

The chain is built from TRBV6-1 and TRBJ2-1; 7 bases agree with TRBD2. The CDR3 runs 14 residues. In germline, CDR1 is MNHNS, CDR2 SASEGT. The V and J ends lost 0 bases and 6 bases, in that order; junction bases with no gene match: 2. The CDR3 loop reads CASSEAGGPNEQFF. The CDR3 bases are TGTGCCAGCAGTGAAGCGGGAGGGCCCAATGAGCAGTTCTTC.

In its sample, this clonotype was seen a few times. CDR3 bases: TGTGCCAGCAGCTTAATGTCCGGTCGGGGGCGCGGGCGGTATGGCTACACCTTC. Translation: CASSLMSGRGRGRYGYTF. V and J are TRBV11-1 and TRBJ1-2; a possible D gene is TRBD1 (6 bases). CDR3 length: 18 residues. V was pared by 2 bases and J by 5 bases, with 24 bases between. The germline V gene encodes CDR1 SGHAT and CDR2 FQDESV (reference sequence).

The chain employs TRBV20-1 and TRBJ2-3; 9 bases line up with TRBD2. The junction had 12 bases not matched to a gene; V was cut back by 5 bases and J by 3 bases. Germline CDR1 is DFQATT and CDR2 is SNEGSKA (reference sequence). This CDR3 spans 16 amino acids. The CDR3 spells CSAERVAGAWTDTQYF. The CDR3 nucleotides read TGCAGTGCTGAAAGAGTAGCGGGAGCATGGACAGATACGCAGTATTTT.

This chain connects TRBV20-1 to TRBJ2-5; D possibly corresponds to TRBD2 (6 bases). Per the germline V gene, CDR1 is DFQATT and CDR2 is SNEGSKA (reference sequence). Trimming removed 5 bases from V and 2 bases from J, with 21 bases in between. The CDR3 sequence is 16 residues long. The CDR3 loop reads CSAPPAGSGRQETQYF. The CDR3 DNA reads as TGCAGTGCTCCCCCCGCAGGCAGCGGGCGTCAAGAGACCCAGTACTTC.

The genes are TRBV20-1 and TRBJ1-2; TRBD1 matches at 7 bases. The CDR3 loop spans 16 amino acids. Germline V gene sequence: CDR1 DFQATT, CDR2 SNEGSKA (reference sequence). The V gene end was trimmed by 0 bases and the J gene end by 8 bases; junction bases not matched to a gene: 15. The DNA of the CDR3 is TGCAGTGCTAGAGATCCGGGGAACAGGGGATGGGAAGGCTACACCTTC. Residues: CSARDPGNRGWEGYTF.

This clonotype was found a few times. The gene calls are TRBV12-3 or TRBV12-4 and TRBJ1-2; D gene ambiguous. The CDR3 is 11 amino acids. Trimming took 3 bases from V and 6 from J, leaving 5 bases between them. DNA for the CDR3: TGTGCCAGCAGTTTTCTCCATGGCTACACCTTC. Protein product: CASSFLHGYTF.

In this sample, this clonotype turned up a few times. The CDR3 DNA follows: TGCGCCAGCAGCTTGGGAGTATCTAGCACAGATACGCAGTATTTT. Protein product: CASSLGVSSTDTQYF. The chain uses TRBV5-1 and TRBJ2-3; the D is unclear. The V gene lost 0 bases and the J gene lost 0 bases, with 8 bases spanning the gap. Per germline, CDR1 SGHRS and CDR2 YFSETQ. The CDR3 sequence is 15 residues long.

This chain joins TRBV20-1 and TRBJ2-3; D is unclear. V lost 6 bases and J 2 bases, leaving 12 bases between the germline ends. Germline V gives CDR1 DFQATT, CDR2 SNEGSKA (reference sequence). The CDR3 is 13 residues long. In nucleotides, the CDR3 is TGCAGTGCAGCCCGGCGTCTCACAGATACGCAGTATTTT. It specifies CSAARRLTDTQYF.

As DNA, the CDR3 is TGCAGTGCTAGAGATCGAAGGGTGTATGGCTACACCTTC. Protein sequence: CSARDRRVYGYTF. The V gene is TRBV20-1, the J gene TRBJ1-2, with D unresolved. The germline V gene has CDR1 DFQATT and CDR2 SNEGSKA (reference sequence). The CDR3 extends over 13 amino acids. V was cut by 0 bases and J by 5 bases, with 10 bases left in between.

The rearrangement links TRBV12-3 or TRBV12-4 to TRBJ2-3, with D maybe TRBD1 (5 bases). V lost 8 bases and J lost 7, with 13 bases in between. The CDR3 has 12 residues. This chain's CDR3 is CASSTMGHTQYF. In nucleotides, the CDR3 is TGTGCCAGCTCCACCATGGGGCATACGCAGTATTTT.

Ten or more counts support this clonotype. The chain links TRBV10-3 to TRBJ2-3; D unresolved. Trimming removed 2 bases from V and 1 base from J, with 7 bases in between. CDR3 size: 14 residues. Germline CDR1 and CDR2: ENHRY and SYGVKD. The CDR3 loop is CAISEPVRTDTQYF. The CDR3, as DNA: TGTGCCATCAGTGAGCCCGTCCGCACAGATACGCAGTATTTT.

This clonotype came up a few times. One junction end does not reproduce the germline sequence, and a read error may be involved. The rearrangement joins TRBV5-1 to TRBJ1-2; TRBD1 matches 7 bases. CDR3 size: 14 residues. Germline V gene sequence: CDR1 SGHRS, CDR2 YFSETQ. The CDR3 DNA sequence: TGTGCCAGCAGCTTAGCAGGGGGAGTTTATGGCTACACCTTC. Translating it yields CASSLAGGVYGYTF.

This clonotype was recorded a few times. J is TRBJ2-5 and V is TRBV11-3; D tentatively reads TRBD1 or TRBD2 (5 bases each). Trimming cost V 5 bases and J 0 bases, with 10 bases left between them. The CDR3 loop spans 14 amino acids. CDR1 is SGHNT and CDR2 is YENEEA in the germline V gene. The CDR3: CASSPEGYQETQYF. In DNA, the CDR3 is TGTGCCAGCAGCCCAGAGGGGTACCAAGAGACCCAGTACTTC.

In its sample, this clonotype was seen a few times. The CDR3 protein is CASSSDRLYGYTF. As DNA, the CDR3 is TGTGCCAGCAGCTCAGACAGGCTCTATGGCTACACCTTC. J is TRBJ1-2 and V is TRBV7-6; D is perhaps TRBD1 (6 bases). Per germline, CDR1 SGHVS and CDR2 FNYEAQ. The CDR3 contains 13 residues. Trimming left V 4 bases short and J 4 bases short, with 10 bases between.

The V and J genes are TRBV20-1 and TRBJ2-7, with D maybe TRBD2 (5 bases). CDR1 DFQATT and CDR2 SNEGSKA come from the germline V gene (reference sequence). CDR3 size: 14 residues. The V gene lost 6 bases and the J gene lost 2 bases, with 17 bases spanning the gap. The CDR3 reads CSASSLANTYEQYF. The CDR3 region has the DNA TGCAGTGCCTCCTCGCTAGCTAACACCTACGAGCAGTACTTC.

The V and J genes are TRBV7-2 and TRBJ2-1; D remains ambiguous. V was cut by 6 bases and J by 6 bases, with 12 bases left in between. The CDR3 runs to 13 residues. Looked up from germline, CDR1 is SGHTA and CDR2 is FQGNSA. The CDR3 nucleotides read TGTGCCAGCAGGCCTAGGTTGTCCAATGAGCAGTTCTTC. Amino acids: CASRPRLSNEQFF.

This clonotype was observed at least ten times. The V call is TRBV7-2, the J call TRBJ2-3; 10 bases align to TRBD2. Looked up from germline, CDR1 is SGHTA and CDR2 is FQGNSA. The CDR3 is 14 amino acids. V was clipped by 6 bases and J by 5 bases; unmatched bases: 5. The CDR3 spells CASRRSGREDTQYF. The DNA of the CDR3 is TGTGCCAGCAGACGCAGCGGGAGGGAAGATACGCAGTATTTT.

This clonotype was seen only a few times. V usage is TRBV4-2 and J usage is TRBJ2-2; weak D call: TRBD1 (6 bases). CDR1 and CDR2 (germline): LGHNA, YNFKEQ. Between the trimmed V and J ends, which lost 0 bases and 2 bases, there was a span of 10 bases. CDR3 length equals 16 residues. The CDR3 DNA is TGTGCCAGCAGCCAAGATTGGGGGCGAAACACCGGGGAGCTGTTTTTT. Its translation is CASSQDWGRNTGELFF.

This chain links TRBV20-1 with TRBJ2-3, with 10 bases matching TRBD2. Trimming took 0 bases from V and 5 from J; bases not matched to a gene: 11. Germline assignment: CDR1 DFQATT and CDR2 SNEGSKA (reference sequence). The CDR3 is 17 amino acids. CDR3 protein: CSARDRRASGSLDTQYF. The CDR3, as DNA: TGCAGTGCTAGAGATCGGCGGGCTAGCGGGAGTTTAGATACGCAGTATTTT.